This entry features one T cell receptor (beta chain) sequence. Its antigen is still unknown. The CDR3 contains 12 residues. CDR1 is MGHDK and CDR2 is SYGVNS in the germline V gene. This sample was included in a study of monozygotic twins with inflammatory bowel disease. Study-wide points: TCRbeta diversity (inverse Simpson) was lower in IBD patients than in healthy co-twins. IBD patients shared fewer clonotypes with other individuals than healthy twins, especially patients with disease activity signs.

Both the TCRalpha cDNA and the TCRbeta cDNA were taken through two nested PCRs, lasting around 15 and 9 cycles. From its re-call of the 5' RACE reads, TCRdb lists each CDR3 protein once, without DNA. The sample has about 160,000 distinct CDR3 sequences. Material for sequencing was blood. V gene TRBV25-1 combines with J gene TRBJ2-1. The TCR sequence derives from a human donor with ulcerative colitis or Crohn's disease, or a healthy co-twin of an affected twin (not recorded which). The CDR3 here is CATTEGDNEQFF.